The 9 T cell receptor beta chains below come from one sample, sequenced in a study of regulatory T cells in long-lasting Graves disease (dated by TCRdb to the early 2020s). The sample's time point label, decoded: newly diagnosed GD, antithyroid drugs for less than 3 months. For both TCR sequencing and RNA sequencing, RNA was extracted from PBMCs in TRIzol. The library was prepared using multiplex PCR. These reads were obtained on an Illumina HiSeq 4000. iRepertoire HTBI primers and Arm-PCR amplification of CDR3 regions were used to construct TCR beta libraries. TCRdb applied fastp at Q25 and MiXCR to the public reads, then kept only in-frame beta chains. All rows with the same CDR3 protein become a single entry with the most common DNA and genes. This sample lists 500,000 or so distinct CDR3 sequences; about 14% were detected once. The top ten clonotypes cover approximately 15% of the sample. These records were also assigned to another study, of T cells in Graves' hyperthyroidism and ophthalmopathy.

The starting material was peripheral blood mononuclear cells (PBMCs), obtained at new diagnosis, from a patient treated with antithyroid drugs. Every receptor here comes from a woman aged 50 to 60 with Graves disease. Donor details come from another sample of the same person, matched by shared clones.

Notes on this clonotype: Being one base from a much bigger clone, this may be a read error. CDR3 bases: TGTGCCAGCACCCAGTCGGGGACCCAATACGAGCAGTACTTC. Its translation is CASTQSGTQYEQYF. The rearrangement uses TRBV11-2 and TRBJ2-7; D is tentatively TRBD1 or TRBD2 (5 bases each). Germline CDR1 is SGHAT and CDR2 is FQNNGV. The V end was cut by 7 bases, the J end by 4 bases, with 17 bases between. The CDR3 totals 14 residues.

At least ten counts were recorded for this clonotype. The rearrangement uses TRBV20-1 and TRBJ2-3, with 9 bases aligning to TRBD2. Germline assignment: CDR1 DFQATT and CDR2 SNEGSKA (reference sequence). There are 14 residues in the CDR3. V was pared by 6 bases and J by 1 base, with 5 bases of the junction left unmatched. CDR3 sequence (DNA): TGCAGTGCCACCCCTAGCGGGGGCACAGATACGCAGTATTTT. Amino acid sequence: CSATPSGGTDTQYF.

The chain employs TRBV5-1 and TRBJ1-1; 8 nucleotides match TRBD1. Trimming cost V 4 bases and J 1 base; bases outside gene matches: 6. This CDR3 has 15 amino acids. Germline V gene sequence: CDR1 SGHRS, CDR2 YFSETQ. CDR3: CASSGQGLGNTEAFF. CDR3 sequence (DNA): TGCGCCAGCAGCGGACAGGGTCTCGGGAACACTGAAGCTTTCTTT.

This chain joins TRBV5-1 and TRBJ1-5; TRBD1 agrees at 8 bases. The J segment lost 2 bases and the V segment lost 0 bases, leaving 4 bases of the junction unmatched. From germline, CDR1 is SGHRS and CDR2 YFSETQ. This CDR3 comprises 16 residues. CDR3 coding DNA: TGCGCCAGCAGCTTGGGGGACAGGCTCGGCAATCAGCCCCAGCATTTT. This encodes CASSLGDRLGNQPQHF. The full variable domain, in which reference TRBV5-1 and TRBJ1-5 provide the parts outside the CDR3, is KAGVTQTPRYLIKTRGQQVTLSCSPISGHRSVSWYQQTPGQGLQFLFEYFSETQRNKGNFPGRFSGRQFSNSRSEMNVSTLELGDSALYLCASSLGDRLGNQPQHFGDGTRLSIL.

This clonotype was picked up a small number of times. The chain is built from TRBV20-1 and TRBJ1-1; D is perhaps TRBD1 (6 bases). This CDR3 contains 17 residues. Trimming shortened V by 4 bases and J by 3 bases, and 24 bases separated the two germline ends. Per the germline V gene, CDR1 is DFQATT and CDR2 is SNEGSKA (reference sequence). CDR3 residues: CSATPLPGHLKDTEAFF. CDR3 coding DNA: TGCAGTGCTACCCCTTTACCGGGACACCTGAAGGACACTGAAGCTTTCTTT.

Ten or more counts support this clonotype. The CDR3 loop is CASSQGSQPQHF. The CDR3 DNA follows: TGTGCCAGCAGCCAAGGATCTCAGCCCCAGCATTTT. The gene calls are TRBV3-1 and TRBJ1-5; D remains ambiguous. The CDR3 totals 12 residues. The ends were cut back, 1 base at V and 6 bases at J, with 4 bases in the middle. Germline CDR1 and CDR2: LGHDT and YNNKEL (reference sequence).

There are many counts of this clonotype. This rearrangement joins TRBV12-3 or TRBV12-4 to TRBJ2-7; 11 bases align to TRBD2. CDR3 length: 15 amino acids. V trimming: 6 bases; J trimming: 3 bases; junction bases outside the gene matches: 7. Here the CDR3 DNA reads TGTGCCAGCAGCCCACCGGGACTAGCGGTCTACGAGCAGTACTTC. It specifies CASSPPGLAVYEQYF.

The chain carries TRBV7-9 and TRBJ1-2; D is ambiguous. CDR3 length: 12 amino acids. V was clipped by 3 bases and J by 6 bases, with 8 bases between them. Germline CDR1 is SEHNR and CDR2 is FQNEAQ (reference sequence). The DNA for the CDR3 is TGTGCCAGCAGCTTTGGAGAAGATGGCTACACCTTC. It specifies CASSFGEDGYTF.

V usage is TRBV3-1 and J usage is TRBJ2-7; 9 bases line up with TRBD1. The germline V gene encodes CDR1 LGHDT and CDR2 YNNKEL (reference sequence). J gave up 3 bases and V 3 bases, and 9 bases lay outside the gene matches. The CDR3 loop spans 16 amino acids. The DNA for the CDR3 is TGTGCCAGCAGCCATCTCCTCGACAGGGGGGACTACGAGCAGTACTTC. Translating it yields CASSHLLDRGDYEQYF.